This T cell receptor beta chain emerged from a study of CD8 T cells in ankylosing spondylitis. Whole-study results and caveats: Disease-linked clones proved CD8+ and comparatively uncommon in peripheral blood. A motif in TCR beta, a set of 8 or 9 highly homologous variants, appeared characteristic of ankylosing spondylitis blood.

Making the TCR beta libraries involved quantitative 5'-RACE with molecular barcodes. MiXCR, run by TCRdb on the 5' RACE reads, gives a single entry per CDR3 protein. This sample has approximately 350,000 distinct CDR3 sequences, with roughly 14% found just once. Germline loops: CDR1 SQVTM, CDR2 ANQGSEA. V gave up 4 bases and J gave up 0 bases, with 12 bases separating them. CDR3 length equals 14 residues. Details on this clonotype: Its antigen is unidentified.

The origin of this receptor is a male donor with ankylosing spondylitis or in good health (not recorded which). Sequencing was carried out using blood, either unsorted or a sorted T cell fraction (not recorded which). This rearrangement joins TRBV29-1 to TRBJ1-1, with a weak D call TRBD1 (5 bases). The CDR3 DNA is TGCAGCGTTGGAGGCGGGGGGATGAACACTGAAGCTTTCTTT. It yields the protein CSVGGGGMNTEAFF. The full variable domain, completed using reference TRBV29-1 and TRBJ1-1, is SAVISQKPSRDICQRGTSLTIQCQVDSQVTMMFWYRQQPGQSLTLIATANQGSEATYESGFVIDKFPISRPNLTFSTLTVSNMSPEDSSIYLCSVGGGGMNTEAFFGQGTRLTVV.